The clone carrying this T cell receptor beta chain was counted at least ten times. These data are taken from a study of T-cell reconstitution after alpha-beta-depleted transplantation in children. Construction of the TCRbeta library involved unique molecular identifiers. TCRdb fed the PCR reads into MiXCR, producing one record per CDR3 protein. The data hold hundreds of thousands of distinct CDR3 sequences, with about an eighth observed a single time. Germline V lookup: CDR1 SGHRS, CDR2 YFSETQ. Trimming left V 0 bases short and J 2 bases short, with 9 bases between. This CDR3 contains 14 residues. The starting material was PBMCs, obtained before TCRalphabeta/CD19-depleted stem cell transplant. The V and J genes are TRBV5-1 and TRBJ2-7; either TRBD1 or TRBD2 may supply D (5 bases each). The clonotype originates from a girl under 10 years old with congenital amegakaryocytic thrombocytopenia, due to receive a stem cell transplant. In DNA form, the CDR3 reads TGCGCCAGCAGCTTGGAGCAGGGAGCCTACGAGCAGTACTTC. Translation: CASSLEQGAYEQYF.